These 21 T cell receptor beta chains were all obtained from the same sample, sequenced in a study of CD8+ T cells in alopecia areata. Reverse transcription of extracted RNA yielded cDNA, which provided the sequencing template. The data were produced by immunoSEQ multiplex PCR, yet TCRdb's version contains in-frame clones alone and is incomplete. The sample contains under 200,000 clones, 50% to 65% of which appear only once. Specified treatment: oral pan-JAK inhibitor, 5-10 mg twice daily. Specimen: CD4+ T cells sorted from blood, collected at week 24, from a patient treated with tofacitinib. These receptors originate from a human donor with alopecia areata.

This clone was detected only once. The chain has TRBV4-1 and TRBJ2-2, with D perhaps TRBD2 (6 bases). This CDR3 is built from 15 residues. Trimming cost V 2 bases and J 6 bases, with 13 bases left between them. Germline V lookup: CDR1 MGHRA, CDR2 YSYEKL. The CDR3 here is CASSQIGGAAGELFF. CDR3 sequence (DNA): TGCGCCAGCAGCCAAATTGGAGGGGCCGCCGGGGAGCTGTTTTTT.

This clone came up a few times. The CDR3 DNA reads TGTGCCTGGAGTGTGGGGTTAGACACCGGGGAGCTGTTTTTT. It specifies CAWSVGLDTGELFF. V is TRBV30 and J is TRBJ2-2, with D uncertain. The CDR3 is 14 amino acids. The V and J ends lost 0 bases and 3 bases respectively, with 8 bases between them. The V gene's germline CDR1 is GTSNPN and CDR2 SVGIG (reference sequence).

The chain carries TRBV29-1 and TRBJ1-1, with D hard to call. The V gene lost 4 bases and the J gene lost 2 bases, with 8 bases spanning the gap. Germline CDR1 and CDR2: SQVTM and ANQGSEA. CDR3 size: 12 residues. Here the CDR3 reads CSVGGVNTEAFF. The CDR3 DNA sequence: TGCAGCGTTGGTGGGGTTAACACTGAAGCTTTCTTT.

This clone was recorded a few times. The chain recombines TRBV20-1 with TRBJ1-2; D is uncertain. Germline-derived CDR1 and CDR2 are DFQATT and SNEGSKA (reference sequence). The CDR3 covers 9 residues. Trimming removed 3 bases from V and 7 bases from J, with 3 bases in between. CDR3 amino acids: CSASSGYTF. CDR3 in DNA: TGCAGTGCTAGTTCTGGCTACACCTTC.

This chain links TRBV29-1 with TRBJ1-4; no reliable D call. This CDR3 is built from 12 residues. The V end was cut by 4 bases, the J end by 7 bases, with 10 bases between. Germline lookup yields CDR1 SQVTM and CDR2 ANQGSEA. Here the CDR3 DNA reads TGCAGCGTTGTTGCCCCAGGTGAAAAACTGTTTTTT. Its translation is CSVVAPGEKLFF.

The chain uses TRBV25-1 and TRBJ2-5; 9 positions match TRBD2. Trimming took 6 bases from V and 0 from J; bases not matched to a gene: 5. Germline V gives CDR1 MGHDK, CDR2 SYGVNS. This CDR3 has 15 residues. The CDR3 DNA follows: TGTGCCAGCAGCCGTATAGCGGGGGACCAAGAGACCCAGTACTTC. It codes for CASSRIAGDQETQYF.

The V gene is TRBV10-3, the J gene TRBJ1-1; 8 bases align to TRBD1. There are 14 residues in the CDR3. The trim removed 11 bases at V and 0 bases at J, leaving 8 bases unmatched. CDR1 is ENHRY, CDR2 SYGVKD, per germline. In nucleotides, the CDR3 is TGTGCCGTACGACAGGGGCCCATGAACACTGAAGCTTTCTTT. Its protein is CAVRQGPMNTEAFF.

The CDR3 DNA sequence: TGTGCCAGCAGTGACCTCGGGACAGTTGAAAACATTCAGTACTTC. Protein: CASSDLGTVENIQYF. The chain couples TRBV25-1 to TRBJ2-4; 7 bases line up with TRBD1. Germline loops: CDR1 MGHDK, CDR2 SYGVNS. This CDR3 region has 15 residues. V shed 3 bases and J 5 bases; nucleotides not matched to a gene: 7.

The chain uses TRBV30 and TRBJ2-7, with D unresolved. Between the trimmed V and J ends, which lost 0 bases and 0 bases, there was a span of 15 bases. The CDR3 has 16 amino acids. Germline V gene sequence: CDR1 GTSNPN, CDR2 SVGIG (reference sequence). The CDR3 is CAWSVPPPQSSYEQYF. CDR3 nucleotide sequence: TGTGCCTGGAGTGTCCCCCCCCCACAGTCCTCCTACGAGCAGTACTTC.

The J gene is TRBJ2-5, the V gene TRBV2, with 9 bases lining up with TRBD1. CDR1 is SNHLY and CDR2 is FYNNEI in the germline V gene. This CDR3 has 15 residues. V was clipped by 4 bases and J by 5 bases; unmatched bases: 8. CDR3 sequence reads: CASSVQGANGETQYF. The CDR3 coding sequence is TGTGCCAGCAGTGTACAGGGGGCGAATGGGGAGACCCAGTACTTC.

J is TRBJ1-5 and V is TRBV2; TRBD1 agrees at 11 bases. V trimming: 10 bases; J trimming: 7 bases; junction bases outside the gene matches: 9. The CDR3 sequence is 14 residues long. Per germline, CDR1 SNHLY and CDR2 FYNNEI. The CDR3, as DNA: TGTGCCACCAGAGGGACAGGGGGTGGCCAGCCCCAGCATTTT. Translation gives CATRGTGGGQPQHF.

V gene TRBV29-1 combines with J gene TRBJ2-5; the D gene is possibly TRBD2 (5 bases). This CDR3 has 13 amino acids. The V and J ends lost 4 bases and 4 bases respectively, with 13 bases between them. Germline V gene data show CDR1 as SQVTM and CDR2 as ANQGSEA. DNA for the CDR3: TGCAGCGTTGCTATCTCTGCGGGAGAGACCCAGTACTTC. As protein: CSVAISAGETQYF.

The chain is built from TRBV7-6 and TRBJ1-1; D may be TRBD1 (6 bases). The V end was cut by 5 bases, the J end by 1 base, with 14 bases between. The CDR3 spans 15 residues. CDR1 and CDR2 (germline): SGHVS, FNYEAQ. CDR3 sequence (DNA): TGTGCCAGCAGCCCCAGGGGCGGCGAGAACACTGAAGCTTTCTTT. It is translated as CASSPRGGENTEAFF. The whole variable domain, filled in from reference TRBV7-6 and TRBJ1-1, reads GAGVSQSPRYKVTKRGQDVALRCDPISGHVSLYWYRQALGQGPEFLTYFNYEAQQDKSGLPNDRFSAERPEGSISTLTIQRTEQRDSAMYRCASSPRGGENTEAFFGQGTRLTVV.

CDR3 bases: TGCGCCAGCAGCTTCAGGGCGGGAGAGACCCAGTACTTC. Its protein is CASSFRAGETQYF. The chain couples TRBV5-1 to TRBJ2-5; D is possibly TRBD1 or TRBD2 (5 bases each). With 2 bases removed from V and 4 bases from J, the gap between germline ends came to 9 bases. Germline V gene data show CDR1 as SGHRS and CDR2 as YFSETQ. The CDR3 totals 13 residues.

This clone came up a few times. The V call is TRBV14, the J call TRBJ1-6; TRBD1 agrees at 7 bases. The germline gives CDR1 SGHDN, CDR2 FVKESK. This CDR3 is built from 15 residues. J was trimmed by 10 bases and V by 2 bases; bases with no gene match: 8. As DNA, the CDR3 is TGTGCCAGCAGCCAACACAGACAGGGAGGGTCACCCCTCCACTTT. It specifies CASSQHRQGGSPLHF. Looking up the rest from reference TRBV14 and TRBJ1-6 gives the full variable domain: EAGVTQFPSHSVIEKGQTVTLRCDPISGHDNLYWYRRVMGKEIKFLLHFVKESKQDESGMPNNRFLAERTGGTYSTLKVQPAELEDSGVYFCASSQHRQGGSPLHFGNGTRLTVT.

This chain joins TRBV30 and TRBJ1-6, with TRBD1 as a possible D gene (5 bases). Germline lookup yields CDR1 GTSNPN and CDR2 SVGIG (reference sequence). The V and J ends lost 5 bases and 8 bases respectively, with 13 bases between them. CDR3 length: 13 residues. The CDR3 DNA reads TGTGCCTGGTCGGGACGGATTGATTCACCCCTCCACTTT. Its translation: CAWSGRIDSPLHF. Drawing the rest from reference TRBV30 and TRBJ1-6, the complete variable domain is SQTIHQWPATLVQPVGSPLSLECTVEGTSNPNLYWYRQAAGRGLQLLFYSVGIGQISSEVPQNLSASRPQDRQFILSSKKLLLSDSGFYLCAWSGRIDSPLHFGNGTRLTVT.

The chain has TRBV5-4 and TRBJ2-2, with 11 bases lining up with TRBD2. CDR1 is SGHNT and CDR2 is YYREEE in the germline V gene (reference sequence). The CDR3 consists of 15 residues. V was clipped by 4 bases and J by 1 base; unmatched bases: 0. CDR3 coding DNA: TGTGCCAGCAGCCTAGCGGGGGGGAACACCGGGGAGCTGTTTTTT. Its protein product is CASSLAGGNTGELFF.

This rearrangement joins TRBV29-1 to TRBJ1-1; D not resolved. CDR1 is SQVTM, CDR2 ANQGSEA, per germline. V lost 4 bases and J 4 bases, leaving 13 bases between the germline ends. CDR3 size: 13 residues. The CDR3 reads CSVGPGLRTEAFF. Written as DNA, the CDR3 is TGCAGCGTTGGCCCTGGGCTTCGCACTGAAGCTTTCTTT.

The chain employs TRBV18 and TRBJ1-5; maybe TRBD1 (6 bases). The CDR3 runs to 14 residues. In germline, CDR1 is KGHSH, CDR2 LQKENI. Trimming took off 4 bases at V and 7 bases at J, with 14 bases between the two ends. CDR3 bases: TGTGCCAGCTCACTCACTTACAGGGAACAGCCCCAGCATTTT. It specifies CASSLTYREQPQHF.

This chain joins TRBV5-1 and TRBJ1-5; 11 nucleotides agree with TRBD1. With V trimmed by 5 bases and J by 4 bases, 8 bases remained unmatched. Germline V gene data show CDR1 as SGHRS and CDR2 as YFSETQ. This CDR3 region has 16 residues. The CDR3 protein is CASRPGTGGRNQPQHF. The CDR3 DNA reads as TGCGCCAGCAGGCCCGGGACAGGGGGAAGGAATCAGCCCCAGCATTTT.

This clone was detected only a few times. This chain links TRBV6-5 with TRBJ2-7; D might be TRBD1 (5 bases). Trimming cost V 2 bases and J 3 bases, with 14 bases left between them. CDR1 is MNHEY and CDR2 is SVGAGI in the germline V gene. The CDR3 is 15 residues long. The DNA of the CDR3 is TGTGCCAGCAGTTACGTGCAGGGAAAGAGCTACGAGCAGTACTTC. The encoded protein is CASSYVQGKSYEQYF.